Only a few counts were recorded for the clone carrying this T cell receptor (beta chain). The antigen remains unidentified. This record belongs to a study of cytomegalovirus exposure and HLA in healthy donors. Broader study findings: A missense DCLRE1C variant was associated with V- and J-gene trimming of TCR beta chains in a later analysis, and an independent cohort replicated the association.

The CDR3 totals 13 residues. The V gene lost 5 bases and the J gene lost 8 bases, with 15 bases spanning the gap. The germline V gene encodes CDR1 MNHEY and CDR2 SVGAGI. PCR used 60 Vbeta primers and 13 Jbeta primers. Some clones are missing from TCRdb's copy, which holds only in-frame ones; the method was immunoSEQ multiplex PCR. This sample has around 160,000 clones; approximately 72% occur once, and the top ten carry roughly 1.4%. This chain connects TRBV6-5 to TRBJ1-2; possibly TRBD1 for D (5 bases). What was sequenced was PBMCs. The source is a man aged 45 to 65 in good health and CMV-seronegative. Written as DNA, the CDR3 is TGTGCCAGCAGTCGGACACATAGGATGGGCTACACCTTC. Its protein is CASSRTHRMGYTF.